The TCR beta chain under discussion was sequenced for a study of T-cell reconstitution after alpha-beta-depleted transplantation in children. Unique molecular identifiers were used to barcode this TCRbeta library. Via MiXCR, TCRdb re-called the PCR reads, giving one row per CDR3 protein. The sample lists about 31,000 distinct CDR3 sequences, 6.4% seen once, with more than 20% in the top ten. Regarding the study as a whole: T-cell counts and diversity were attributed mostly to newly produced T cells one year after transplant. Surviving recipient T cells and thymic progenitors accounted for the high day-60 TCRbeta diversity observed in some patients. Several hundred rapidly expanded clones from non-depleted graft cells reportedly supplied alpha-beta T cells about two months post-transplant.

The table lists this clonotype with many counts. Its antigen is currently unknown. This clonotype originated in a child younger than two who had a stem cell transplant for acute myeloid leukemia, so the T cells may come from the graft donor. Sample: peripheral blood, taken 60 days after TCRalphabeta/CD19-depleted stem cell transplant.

CDR3 bases: TGTGCCATCAGCTCACTAGGCTTAGAGACCCAGTACTTC. This translates into CAISSLGLETQYF. The chain recombines TRBV10-3 with TRBJ2-5; the D gene is possibly TRBD2 (5 bases). CDR1 and CDR2 from the germline V gene are ENHRY and SYGVKD. V lost 6 bases, J lost 4 bases, and 12 bases lay in between. The CDR3 contains 13 residues.